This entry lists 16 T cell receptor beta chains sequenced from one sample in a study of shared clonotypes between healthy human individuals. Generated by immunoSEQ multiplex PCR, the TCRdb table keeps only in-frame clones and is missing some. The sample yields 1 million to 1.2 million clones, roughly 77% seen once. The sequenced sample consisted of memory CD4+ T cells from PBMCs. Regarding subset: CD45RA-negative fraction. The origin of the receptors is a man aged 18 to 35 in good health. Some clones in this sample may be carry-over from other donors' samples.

For the CDR3, the DNA is TGTGCCAGCAGCGTAGGGTCGGGAGGGCCGCAAGAGACCCAGTACTTC. The encoded protein is CASSVGSGGPQETQYF. This chain links TRBV9 with TRBJ2-5; 8 nucleotides agree with TRBD2. This CDR3 spans 16 amino acids. The V and J ends lost 0 bases and 2 bases, in that order; junction bases with no gene match: 6. Germline loops: CDR1 SGDLS, CDR2 YYNGEE.

CDR3 sequence reads: CASSKPQETQYF. CDR3 nucleotide sequence: TGTGCCAGCAGTAAACCCCAAGAGACCCAGTACTTC. The rearrangement joins TRBV27 to TRBJ2-5; D uncertain. There are 12 residues in the CDR3. Germline CDR1 and CDR2: MNHEY and SMNVEV (reference sequence). Trimming cost V 5 bases and J 1 base, with 5 bases left between them.

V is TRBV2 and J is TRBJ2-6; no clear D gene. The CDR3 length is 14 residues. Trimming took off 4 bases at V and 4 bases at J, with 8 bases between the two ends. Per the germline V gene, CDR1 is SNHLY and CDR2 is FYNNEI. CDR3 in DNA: TGTGCCAGCAGTGCTCCGGCGGGGGCCAACGTCCTGACTTTC. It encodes CASSAPAGANVLTF.

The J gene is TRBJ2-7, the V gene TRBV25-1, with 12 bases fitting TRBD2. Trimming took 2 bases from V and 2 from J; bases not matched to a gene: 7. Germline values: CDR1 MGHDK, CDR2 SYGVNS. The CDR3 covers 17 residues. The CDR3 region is CASSEASGRANTYEQYF. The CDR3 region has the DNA TGTGCCAGCAGTGAAGCTAGCGGGAGGGCCAACACCTACGAGCAGTACTTC.

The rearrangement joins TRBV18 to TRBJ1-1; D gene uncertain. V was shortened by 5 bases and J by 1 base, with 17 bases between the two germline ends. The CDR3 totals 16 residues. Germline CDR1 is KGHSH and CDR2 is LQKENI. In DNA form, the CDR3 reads TGTGCCAGCTCAACTAACGGCGGTGCCTCGAACACTGAAGCTTTCTTT. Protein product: CASSTNGGASNTEAFF.

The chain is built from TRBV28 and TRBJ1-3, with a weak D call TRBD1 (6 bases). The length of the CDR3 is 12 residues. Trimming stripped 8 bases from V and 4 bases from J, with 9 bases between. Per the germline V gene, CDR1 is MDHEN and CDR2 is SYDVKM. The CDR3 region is CASEGGGNTIYF. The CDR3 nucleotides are TGTGCCAGCGAGGGGGGAGGAAACACCATATATTTT. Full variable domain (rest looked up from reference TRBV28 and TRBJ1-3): DVKVTQSSRYLVKRTGEKVFLECVQDMDHENMFWYRQDPGLGLRLIYFSYDVKMKEKGDIPEGYSVSREKKERFSLILESASTNQTSMYLCASEGGGNTIYFGEGSWLTVV.

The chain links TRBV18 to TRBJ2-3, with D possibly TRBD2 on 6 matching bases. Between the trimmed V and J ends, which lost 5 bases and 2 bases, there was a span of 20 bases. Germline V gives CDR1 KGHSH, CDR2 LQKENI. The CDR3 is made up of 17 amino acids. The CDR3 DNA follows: TGTGCCAGCTCATCTACCATGCGGGATCTCCACACAGATACGCAGTATTTT. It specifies CASSSTMRDLHTDTQYF. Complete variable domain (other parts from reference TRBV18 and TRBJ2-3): NAGVMQNPRHLVRRRGQEARLRCSPMKGHSHVYWYRQLPEEGLKFMVYLQKENIIDESGMPKERFSAEFPKEGPSILRIQQVVRGDSAAYFCASSSTMRDLHTDTQYFGPGTRLTVL.

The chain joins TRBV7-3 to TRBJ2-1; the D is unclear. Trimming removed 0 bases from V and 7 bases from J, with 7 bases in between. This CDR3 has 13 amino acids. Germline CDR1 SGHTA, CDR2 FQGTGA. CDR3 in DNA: TGTGCCAGCAGCTTAACGCAGGCAAATGAGCAGTTCTTC. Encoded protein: CASSLTQANEQFF.

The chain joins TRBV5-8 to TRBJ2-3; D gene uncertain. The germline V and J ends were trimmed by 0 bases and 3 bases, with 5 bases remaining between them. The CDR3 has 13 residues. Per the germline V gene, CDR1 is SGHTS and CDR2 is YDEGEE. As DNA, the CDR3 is TGTGCCAGCAGCTTGGGGCTTACAGATACGCAGTATTTT. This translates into CASSLGLTDTQYF.

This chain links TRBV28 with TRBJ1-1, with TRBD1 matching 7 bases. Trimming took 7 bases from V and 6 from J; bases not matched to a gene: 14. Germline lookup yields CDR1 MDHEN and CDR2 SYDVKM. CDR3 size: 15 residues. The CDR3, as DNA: TGTGCCAGCACTCCACAGGGGCACGCAGTCGCTGAAGCTTTCTTT. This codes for CASTPQGHAVAEAFF.

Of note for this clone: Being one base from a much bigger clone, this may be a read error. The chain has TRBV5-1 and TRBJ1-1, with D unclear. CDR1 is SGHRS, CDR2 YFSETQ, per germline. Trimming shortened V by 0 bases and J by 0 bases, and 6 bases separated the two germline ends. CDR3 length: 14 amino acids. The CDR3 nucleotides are TGCGCCAGCAGCTTGGACAGCATGAACACTGAAGCTTTCTTT. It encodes CASSLDSMNTEAFF. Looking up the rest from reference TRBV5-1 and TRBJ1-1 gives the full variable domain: KAGVTQTPRYLIKTRGQQVTLSCSPISGHRSVSWYQQTPGQGLQFLFEYFSETQRNKGNFPGRFSGRQFSNSRSEMNVSTLELGDSALYLCASSLDSMNTEAFFGQGTRLTVV.

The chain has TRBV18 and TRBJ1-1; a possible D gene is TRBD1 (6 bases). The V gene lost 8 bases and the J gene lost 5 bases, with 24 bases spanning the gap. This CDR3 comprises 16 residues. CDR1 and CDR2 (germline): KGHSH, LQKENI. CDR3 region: CASTNARPGGLTEAFF. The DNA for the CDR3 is TGTGCCAGCACAAACGCCAGACCCGGGGGCCTGACTGAAGCTTTCTTT.

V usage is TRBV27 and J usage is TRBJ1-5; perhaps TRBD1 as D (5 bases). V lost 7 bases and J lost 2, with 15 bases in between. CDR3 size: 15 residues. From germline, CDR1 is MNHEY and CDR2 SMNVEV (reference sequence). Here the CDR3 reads CASTLRGVGNQPQHF. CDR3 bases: TGTGCCAGCACCCTACGAGGGGTCGGCAATCAGCCCCAGCATTTT.

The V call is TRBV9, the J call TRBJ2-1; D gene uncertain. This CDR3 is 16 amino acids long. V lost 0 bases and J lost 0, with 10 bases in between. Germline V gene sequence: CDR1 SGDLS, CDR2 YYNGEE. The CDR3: CASSVGGRSSYNEQFF. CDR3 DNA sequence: TGTGCCAGCAGCGTAGGGGGTAGAAGCTCCTACAATGAGCAGTTCTTC.

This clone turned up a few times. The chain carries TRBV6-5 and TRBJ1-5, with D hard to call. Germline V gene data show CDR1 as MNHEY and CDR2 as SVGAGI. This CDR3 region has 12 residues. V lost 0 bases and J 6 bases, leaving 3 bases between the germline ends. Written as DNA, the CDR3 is TGTGCCAGCAGTTACTCGGGTCAGCCCCAGCATTTT. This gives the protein CASSYSGQPQHF.

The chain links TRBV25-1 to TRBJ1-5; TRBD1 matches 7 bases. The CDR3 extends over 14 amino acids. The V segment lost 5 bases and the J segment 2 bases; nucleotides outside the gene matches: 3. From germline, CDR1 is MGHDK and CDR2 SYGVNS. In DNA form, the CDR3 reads TGTGCCAGCAGTACAACAGGGGGCAATCAGCCCCAGCATTTT. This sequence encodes CASSTTGGNQPQHF.